Sequencing of this TCR beta chain was carried out in a study of blood T cell repertoires in COVID-19 (dated by TCRdb to the early 2020s). In terms of the full investigation: Collaborator samples came from the United States, Italy and Spain and covered acute and convalescent phases of COVID-19. The dataset comprised deeply sampled blood TCRbeta repertoires from subjects exposed to, actively infected with, or recovered from COVID-19. The repertoires were made available in a free public database intended to serve as a resource for research on the immune response to SARS-CoV-2. Samples were obtained from the ongoing ImmuneRACE study (first 160 participants) and from 1,254 subjects provided by 6 global collaborators. Nearly every sample came with metadata listing a de-identified subject ID, COVID-19 status, age in years and sex. The prospective study material was composed of cDNA or gDNA derived from T cells, B-cell-depleted T cells, or PBMCs. Where available, HLA class I and class II types were taken from metadata supplied by the sample provider and were not determined by assay-based typing. Here is what the overall study found, with its caveats: How much clinical and demographic metadata was included differed by source and by participant, and the metadata was provided uncurated.

The immunoSEQ Assay, a bias-controlled multiplex PCR, was used to amplify TCRbeta CDR3 regions from genomic DNA. The original pipeline was this. Nucleated cell counts per sample were estimated from amplification of reference gene primers within the assay. To quantify the absolute abundance of each unique TCRbeta CDR3 rearrangement, sequence reads were collapsed and filtered. Productive Simpson clonality was computed per sample as the square root of Simpson's diversity index over productive rearrangements. This is the immuneACCESS table as TCRdb keeps it, with only in-frame sequences that have V and J called. A part of the clones is gone; compared with another copy, unresolved V genes explain less than half, and the rest is unexplained. V and J calls and clone size are copied from that table; D and trimming were computed from the DNA. Within this sample are fewer than 150,000 clones, with about 80% of them counted one time only. The ten largest make up around 15% of the sample.

The germline V gene (reference sequence) yields SEHNR for CDR1 and FQNEAQ for CDR2. V trim: 6 bases; J trim: 2 bases; unmatched bases: 8. Taken from cysteine to phenylalanine, the CDR3 has 18 residues. Only the CDR3 DNA is retained, 54 bases long and in frame from the first base. To note about this clone: Its antigen has not been determined. No much larger clone exists at a distance of one base, and base qualities are not known.

Whole blood was collected in K2EDTA tubes by collaborating institutions according to the institutions' own protocols. For TCRbeta analysis, collaborator samples were shipped as frozen whole blood, as isolated PBMCs, or as DNA extracted from either sample type. This receptor was identified in a woman between 45 and 65 years old with acute or convalescent COVID-19. The sequencing sample was made of peripheral blood. Here the chain combines TRBV7-9 and TRBJ2-2, with TRBD2 matching 14 junction bases. The nucleotide sequence reads as follows: TGTGCCAGCAGACCGGGACTAGCGGGGGCTTTAAACACCGGGGAGCTGTTTTTT. Protein translation: CASRPGLAGALNTGELFF.